A selection of T cell receptor beta chains follows, all from one sample in a study of T cell changes during pregnancy in multiple sclerosis. TCRdb keeps only in-frame clones here, not all; method: immunoSEQ multiplex PCR. The sample contains roughly 100,000 clones, 80% to 95% of which appear only once. Here the sequenced sample was peripheral blood, taken after pregnancy. The receptors were gathered from a female donor with multiple sclerosis, enrolled in a pregnancy study. CDR3s include the opening cysteine and the closing phenylalanine or tryptophan. D genes are given only for firm matches. Not all rows give a size; the values are once, few, many and, for expanded clones, a class.

V gene,J gene,D gene,clone size,CDR3 protein,CDR3 DNA
TRBV2,TRBJ2-6,TRBD1,.,CASSAQTGGASGANVLTF,TGTGCCAGCAGTGCTCAAACAGGGGGCGCATCTGGGGCCAACGTCCTGACTTTC
TRBV15,TRBJ2-7,TRBD2,.,CATSPGQGTSGSYEQYF,TGTGCCACCAGCCCCGGGCAGGGGACTAGCGGAAGCTACGAGCAGTACTTC
TRBV10-3,TRBJ2-5,.,.,CAIRQALSQETQYF,TGTGCCATCAGACAGGCCCTGAGTCAAGAGACCCAGTACTTC
TRBV6-4,TRBJ2-1,TRBD2,.,CASSEREGYNEQFF,TGTGCCAGCAGTGAGAGGGAGGGCTACAATGAGCAGTTCTTC
TRBV7-3,TRBJ1-2,.,.,CASSLEGRSNYGYTF,TGTGCCAGCAGCTTGGAGGGACGATCTAACTATGGCTACACCTTC
TRBV7-9,TRBJ2-1,.,once,CASSPRGGGISIYNEQFF,TGTGCCAGCAGCCCTAGGGGGGGAGGGATCTCTATCTACAATGAGCAGTTCTTC
TRBV5-6,TRBJ1-1,.,few,CASSRRTVSNTEAFF,TGTGCCAGCAGCAGGCGGACTGTTTCGAACACTGAAGCTTTCTTT
TRBV9,TRBJ2-3,TRBD2,once,CASSVESGGLGSPHTQYF,TGTGCCAGCAGCGTAGAGAGCGGGGGGCTCGGTTCTCCTCATACGCAGTATTTT
TRBV5-8,TRBJ1-6,TRBD1,.,CASSLTGGNSPLHF,TGTGCCAGCAGCCTTACAGGGGGAAATTCACCCCTCCACTTT
TRBV2,TRBJ2-2,TRBD2,.,CASSELPSSGRRNTGELFF,TGTGCCAGCAGTGAACTTCCCTCTAGCGGGAGGAGAAACACCGGGGAGCTGTTTTTT
TRBV7-3,TRBJ2-5,TRBD2,.,CASSYGGAFQETQYF,TGTGCCAGCAGCTACGGGGGGGCCTTCCAAGAGACCCAGTACTTC
TRBV5-8,TRBJ2-5,.,once,CASSSPPWQGTQYF,TGTGCCAGCAGCTCCCCCCCGTGGCAGGGGACCCAGTACTTC
TRBV7-3,TRBJ1-6,.,few,CASSSIRTAGDSPLHF,TGTGCCAGCAGCTCAATCCGGACAGCCGGGGATTCACCCCTCCACTTT
TRBV19,TRBJ2-1,TRBD2,.,CASSSGSLINEQFF,TGTGCCAGTAGTAGCGGGAGTCTCATCAATGAGCAGTTCTTC
TRBV5-8,TRBJ1-1,.,.,CASSGDETEAFF,TGTGCCAGCAGCGGAGATGAAACTGAAGCTTTCTTT
TRBV7-6,TRBJ1-6,.,.,CASSLSGSPLHF,TGTGCCAGCAGCTTATCGGGTTCACCCCTCCACTTT
TRBV5-1,TRBJ1-1,.,.,CASSSVVTGLNTEAFF,TGCGCCAGCAGCTCTGTTGTCACAGGGCTGAACACTGAAGCTTTCTTT
TRBV5-1,TRBJ1-2,TRBD1,.,CASRCTGQGIYGYTF,TGCGCCAGCAGGTGCACGGGACAGGGTATCTATGGCTACACCTTC
TRBV2,TRBJ1-4,TRBD1,.,CASSTLGQGIKKLFF,TGTGCCAGCAGTACCCTAGGACAGGGAATCAAAAAACTGTTTTTT
TRBV7-2,TRBJ1-2,TRBD1,.,CASSLSGTANGYTF,TGTGCCAGCAGCTTATCCGGGACAGCCAACGGCTACACCTTC
TRBV27,TRBJ2-1,TRBD1,.,CASSLSDRGPFYNEQFF,TGTGCCAGCAGTTTATCAGACAGGGGGCCCTTCTACAATGAGCAGTTCTTC
TRBV27,TRBJ2-1,TRBD1,once,CASNSGQGVHNEQFF,TGTGCCAGCAACTCGGGACAGGGGGTCCACAATGAGCAGTTCTTC
TRBV5-1,TRBJ2-7,TRBD1,.,CASSSDRGSYEQYF,TGCGCCAGCAGCTCGGACAGGGGGAGCTACGAGCAGTACTTC
TRBV6-1,TRBJ1-1,TRBD1,.,CASSATGQRTEAFF,TGTGCCAGCAGTGCCACGGGACAGAGGACCGAAGCTTTCTTT
TRBV30,TRBJ1-4,TRBD1,.,CAWDREGEKLFF,TGTGCCTGGGACAGGGAAGGGGAAAAACTGTTTTTT
TRBV4-1,TRBJ2-3,.,.,CASSQEGKRGDTQYF,TGCGCCAGCAGCCAAGAGGGAAAAAGGGGTGATACGCAGTATTTT
TRBV27,TRBJ2-7,.,.,CARRFPPDRSHYEQYF,TGTGCCAGACGTTTCCCCCCGGACAGAAGCCACTACGAGCAGTACTTC
TRBV18,TRBJ1-1,.,.,CASREWANTEAFF,TGTGCCAGCCGGGAATGGGCGAACACTGAAGCTTTCTTT
TRBV18,TRBJ2-4,.,.,CASSPSGTIAKNIQYF,TGTGCCAGCTCACCGTCCGGGACAATAGCCAAAAACATTCAGTACTTC
TRBV27,TRBJ1-2,.,.,CATQNRYYGYTF,TGTGCCACCCAGAACAGATACTATGGCTACACCTTC
TRBV19,TRBJ1-1,TRBD1,.,CASTRTGTNTEAFF,TGTGCCAGTACTCGGACAGGTACGAACACTGAAGCTTTCTTT
TRBV9,TRBJ2-7,.,.,CASSAIQGRGEQYF,TGTGCCAGCAGCGCCATACAGGGAAGGGGCGAGCAGTACTTC
TRBV27,TRBJ1-2,.,.,CASSFARESGGYTF,TGTGCCAGCAGTTTCGCGAGGGAGTCGGGCGGCTACACCTTC
TRBV6-5,TRBJ1-2,TRBD1,.,CASRQGDGYGYTF,TGTGCCAGCAGACAGGGGGATGGCTATGGCTACACCTTC
TRBV7-9,TRBJ2-1,TRBD2,.,CASSRAGATYNEQFF,TGTGCCAGCAGCAGAGCGGGAGCCACCTACAATGAGCAGTTCTTC
TRBV4-1,TRBJ2-7,.,.,CASSQVPGAVYEQYF,TGCGCCAGCAGCCAAGTCCCAGGGGCGGTCTACGAGCAGTACTTC
TRBV6-1,TRBJ2-1,.,.,CASRDYGTKGNEQFF,TGTGCCAGCCGGGACTACGGGACAAAAGGGAATGAGCAGTTCTTC
TRBV6-5,TRBJ1-3,.,.,CASSRSSGNTIYF,TGTGCCAGCAGTCGGTCCTCTGGAAACACCATATATTTT
TRBV5-4,TRBJ1-6,TRBD1,.,CASSAPSGGSYNSPLHF,TGTGCCAGCAGCGCGCCCTCAGGGGGTTCCTATAATTCACCCCTCCACTTT
TRBV9,TRBJ1-1,.,.,CASSVGGRDTEAFF,TGTGCCAGCAGCGTCGGCGGGCGGGACACTGAAGCTTTCTTT
TRBV5-4,TRBJ2-2,TRBD2,.,CASSLGLAGANTGELFF,TGTGCCAGCAGCTTGGGGCTAGCGGGGGCGAACACCGGGGAGCTGTTTTTT
TRBV28,TRBJ2-1,.,.,CASSPSDNEQFF,TGTGCCAGCAGTCCCTCGGACAATGAGCAGTTCTTC
TRBV5-4,TRBJ2-3,TRBD2,.,CASSPTSGGAGTDTQYF,TGTGCCAGCAGCCCTACTAGCGGGGGGGCCGGCACAGATACGCAGTATTTT
TRBV30,TRBJ1-1,TRBD1,few,CAWNFQGAGTEAFF,TGTGCCTGGAACTTTCAGGGGGCGGGAACTGAAGCTTTCTTT